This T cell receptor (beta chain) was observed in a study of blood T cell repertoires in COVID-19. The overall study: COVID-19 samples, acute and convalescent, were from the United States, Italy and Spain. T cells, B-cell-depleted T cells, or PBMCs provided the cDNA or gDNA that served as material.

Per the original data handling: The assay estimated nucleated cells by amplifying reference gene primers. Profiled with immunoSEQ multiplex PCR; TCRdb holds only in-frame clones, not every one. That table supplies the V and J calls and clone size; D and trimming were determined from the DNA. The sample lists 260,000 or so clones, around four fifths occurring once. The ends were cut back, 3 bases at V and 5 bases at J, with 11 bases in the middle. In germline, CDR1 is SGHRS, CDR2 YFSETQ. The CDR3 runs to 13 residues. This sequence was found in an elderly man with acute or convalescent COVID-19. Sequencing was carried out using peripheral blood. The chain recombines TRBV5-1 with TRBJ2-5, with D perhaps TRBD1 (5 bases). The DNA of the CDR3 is TGCGCCAGCAGCTGGCGAAGGGGTGAGACCCAGTACTTC. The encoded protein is CASSWRRGETQYF.